These 22 T cell receptor beta chains originate from one sample sequenced in a study of molecular identifiers for immune sequencing clone quantification. In TCRdb, the PCR reads were re-called with MiXCR into one record per CDR3 protein. The sample has around 65,000 distinct CDR3 sequences; 17% are singletons. Sequenced sample: naive CD8+ T cells from blood, with Jurkat cell RNA spiked in. This sample's subset: FACS-sorted CD8+CD4-CCR7+CD45RA+ naive T cells. The origin of the receptors is a human donor in good health. Some libraries in this study had Jurkat cell RNA spiked in.

This clonotype was seen ten or more times. The rearrangement uses TRBV7-9 and TRBJ2-3, with D possibly matching TRBD2 (6 bases). Trimming left V 5 bases short and J 1 base short, with 13 bases between. The CDR3 covers 15 residues. Per germline, CDR1 SEHNR and CDR2 FQNEAQ (reference sequence). The CDR3: CASSPLSGRTDTQYF. CDR3 coding DNA: TGTGCCAGCAGCCCCCTTAGCGGACGCACAGATACGCAGTATTTT.

The sample holds many counts of this clonotype. This chain joins TRBV7-9 and TRBJ2-1; the D gene is possibly TRBD1 (5 bases). Germline-derived CDR1 and CDR2 are SEHNR and FQNEAQ (reference sequence). V gave up 0 bases and J gave up 0 bases, with 12 bases separating them. The CDR3 contains 17 residues. This chain's CDR3 is CASSLAPLDNSYNEQFF. In nucleotides, the CDR3 is TGTGCCAGCAGCTTAGCTCCGTTGGACAACTCCTACAATGAGCAGTTCTTC.

This clonotype was recorded at least ten times. The chain employs TRBV29-1 and TRBJ2-5, with D possibly TRBD2 on 5 matching bases. The CDR3 length is 15 residues. V lost 2 bases, J lost 0 bases, and 13 bases lay in between. Per the germline V gene, CDR1 is SQVTM and CDR2 is ANQGSEA. CDR3 sequence: CSVESRGPYQETQYF. The DNA of the CDR3 is TGCAGCGTTGAATCACGAGGGCCGTACCAAGAGACCCAGTACTTC.

This clonotype was seen many times. The gene calls are TRBV7-9 and TRBJ1-1; possibly TRBD1 for D (5 bases). V was shortened by 1 base and J by 4 bases, with 10 bases between the two germline ends. Looked up from germline, CDR1 is SEHNR and CDR2 is FQNEAQ (reference sequence). CDR3 length: 14 amino acids. CDR3 in DNA: TGTGCCAGCAGCTTAGTTCCCAGGGCCACTGAAGCTTTCTTT. Residues: CASSLVPRATEAFF.

This clonotype occurred many times. The rearrangement uses TRBV7-2 and TRBJ2-3; D not resolved. The germline V gene has CDR1 SGHTA and CDR2 FQGNSA. Deletions cut 1 base from V and 4 bases from J, with 6 bases between. The CDR3 totals 13 residues. The DNA for the CDR3 is TGTGCCAGCAGCTTAGTCACCCCAGATACGCAGTATTTT. It encodes CASSLVTPDTQYF.

This clonotype was counted only a few times. CDR3 DNA: TGTGCCAGTTCCCTTACTAGCGGGGCCTACGAGCAGTACTTC. This codes for CASSLTSGAYEQYF. The chain combines TRBV6-5 with TRBJ2-7; 10 bases agree with TRBD2. CDR1 is MNHEY, CDR2 SVGAGI, per germline. The CDR3 sequence is 14 residues long. J was trimmed by 2 bases and V by 9 bases; bases with no gene match: 7.

The table lists this clonotype with many counts. V and J are TRBV3-1 and TRBJ2-1; D is ambiguous. CDR3 length: 12 amino acids. CDR1 LGHDT and CDR2 YNNKEL come from the germline V gene (reference sequence). The V and J ends lost 2 bases and 8 bases respectively, with 7 bases between them. DNA for the CDR3: TGTGCCAGCAGCCAATCAGTCGATGAGCAGTTCTTC. The encoded protein is CASSQSVDEQFF.

The chain couples TRBV6-5 to TRBJ2-1; no firm D call. Trimming removed 6 bases from V and 3 bases from J, with 3 bases in between. Germline CDR1 reads MNHEY; CDR2 reads SVGAGI. The length of the CDR3 is 11 residues. The CDR3 DNA reads TGTGCCAGCAGAAACTACAATGAGCAGTTCTTC. It yields the protein CASRNYNEQFF.

Comments on this clonotype: A much larger clone differs by one base, so this may be a read error. This chain links TRBV7-8 with TRBJ2-7; D is unclear. The V end lost 4 bases, the J end lost 0 bases, and 10 bases lay between the germline ends. Germline V CDR1 and CDR2: SGHVS, FQNEAQ. The CDR3 is made up of 14 amino acids. The CDR3 DNA follows: TGTGCCAGCAGCTACCTCCACCCCTCCTACGAGCAGTACTTC. It specifies CASSYLHPSYEQYF.

In its sample, this clonotype was seen many times. This CDR3 is CATSESWRENRNEQFF. In DNA, the CDR3 is TGTGCCACCAGTGAGTCGTGGCGGGAGAACCGGAATGAGCAGTTCTTC. This rearrangement joins TRBV24-1 to TRBJ2-1, with 7 bases lining up with TRBD2. CDR1 is KGHDR and CDR2 is SFDVKD in the germline V gene. The CDR3 is made up of 16 amino acids. After removal of 4 bases from V and 7 bases from J, the junction contained 12 bases not matched to a gene.

Ten or more counts support this clonotype. V gene TRBV7-3 combines with J gene TRBJ2-3; 10 nucleotides match TRBD2. From germline, CDR1 is SGHTA and CDR2 FQGTGA. J gave up 1 base and V 5 bases, and 6 bases lay outside the gene matches. The CDR3 has 16 amino acids. CDR3 DNA sequence: TGTGCCAGCAGCCCGGTGGGGACTAGCGGCACAGATACGCAGTATTTT. Protein product: CASSPVGTSGTDTQYF.

This clonotype was seen at least ten times. The chain uses TRBV27 and TRBJ1-5; D is undetermined. V dropped 3 bases and J dropped 4 bases, with 10 bases sitting between them. This CDR3 has 14 residues. Germline V gene data show CDR1 as MNHEY and CDR2 as SMNVEV (reference sequence). The CDR3 region is CASSLAIRNQPQHF. CDR3 DNA sequence: TGTGCCAGCAGTTTGGCGATCCGGAATCAGCCCCAGCATTTT.

The sample holds a few counts of this clonotype. The rearrangement uses TRBV7-8 and TRBJ2-7; D remains ambiguous. The V and J ends lost 7 bases and 5 bases respectively, with 18 bases between them. The CDR3 totals 14 residues. Germline lookup yields CDR1 SGHVS and CDR2 FQNEAQ. Written as DNA, the CDR3 is TGTGCCAGCACCGTAGCCTCCGTGAAGAACGAGCAGTACTTC. This encodes CASTVASVKNEQYF.

In this sample, this clonotype turned up many times. The chain is built from TRBV30 and TRBJ2-1, with 9 nucleotides matching TRBD1. Trimming at V came to 1 base and at J to 1 base, leaving 8 bases not matched to a gene. In germline, CDR1 is GTSNPN, CDR2 SVGIG (reference sequence). The CDR3 has 17 residues. The CDR3: CAWSGVRTGVSYNEQFF. In DNA, the CDR3 is TGTGCCTGGAGTGGAGTGAGGACAGGGGTTTCCTACAATGAGCAGTTCTTC.

At least ten counts were recorded for this clonotype. The V call is TRBV27, the J call TRBJ2-2; 7 nucleotides match TRBD1. Trimming cost V 6 bases and J 6 bases; bases outside gene matches: 13. Germline-derived CDR1 and CDR2 are MNHEY and SMNVEV (reference sequence). The CDR3 length is 16 residues. The CDR3 sequence: CASSRSLTGVPGELFF. The DNA of the CDR3 is TGTGCCAGCAGCCGGAGCCTAACAGGGGTCCCCGGGGAGCTGTTTTTT.

This clonotype was detected ten times or more. This sequence joins TRBV27 and TRBJ1-6, with TRBD1 matching over 7 bases. Germline assignment: CDR1 MNHEY and CDR2 SMNVEV (reference sequence). The CDR3 covers 14 residues. V lost 6 bases, J lost 8 bases, and 7 bases stayed unmatched. The CDR3 protein is CASSSETGYSPLHF. CDR3 sequence (DNA): TGTGCCAGCAGCTCAGAGACAGGGTATTCACCCCTCCACTTT.

In this sample, this clonotype turned up many times. This rearrangement joins TRBV7-8 to TRBJ2-3; 9 nucleotides agree with TRBD2. This CDR3 contains 16 residues. J was trimmed by 4 bases and V by 5 bases; bases with no gene match: 10. The V gene's germline CDR1 is SGHVS and CDR2 FQNEAQ. Written as DNA, the CDR3 is TGTGCCAGCAGCATCGGGGTCGCGGGAGGGCCAGATACGCAGTATTTT. Protein: CASSIGVAGGPDTQYF.

This clonotype was counted at least ten times. The rearrangement joins TRBV20-1 to TRBJ2-1, with D maybe TRBD2 (5 bases). Germline CDR1 is DFQATT and CDR2 is SNEGSKA (reference sequence). CDR3 length: 14 amino acids. V was shortened by 7 bases and J by 0 bases, with 13 bases between the two germline ends. The CDR3 nucleotides are TGCAGTGTTCGACTACCGAGCTCCTACAATGAGCAGTTCTTC. It encodes CSVRLPSSYNEQFF.

This clonotype was counted at least ten times. The chain recombines TRBV27 with TRBJ2-3, with 9 nucleotides matching TRBD1. The CDR3 length is 14 residues. Trimming took 5 bases from V and 3 from J; bases not matched to a gene: 3. Germline V CDR1 and CDR2: MNHEY, SMNVEV (reference sequence). CDR3 bases: TGTGCCAGCAGTCAAGACAGGGGGACAGATACGCAGTATTTT. It specifies CASSQDRGTDTQYF.

This clonotype was counted at least ten times. The chain joins TRBV29-1 to TRBJ2-1; perhaps TRBD2 as D (6 bases). Trimming shortened V by 3 bases and J by 6 bases, and 15 bases separated the two germline ends. Per germline, CDR1 SQVTM and CDR2 ANQGSEA. This CDR3 region has 14 residues. The CDR3 nucleotides are TGCAGCGTTGATTCGACTAGTGAAAGCAATGAGCAGTTCTTC. Translating it yields CSVDSTSESNEQFF.

This chain uses TRBV11-3 with TRBJ2-1, with TRBD2 identical over 11 bases. This CDR3 spans 16 amino acids. Trimming at V came to 3 bases and at J to 4 bases, leaving 5 bases not matched to a gene. The germline CDR1 and CDR2 sequences are SGHNT and YENEEA. In DNA, the CDR3 is TGTGCCAGCAGCTTGGAGACTAGCGGGGAATACAATGAGCAGTTCTTC. Translating it yields CASSLETSGEYNEQFF.

This clonotype was found many times. The genes are TRBV7-8 and TRBJ2-3; 7 positions match TRBD2. J lost 2 bases, V lost 2 bases, and 7 bases had no gene match. This CDR3 region has 16 residues. Germline-derived CDR1 and CDR2 are SGHVS and FQNEAQ. In nucleotides, the CDR3 is TGTGCCAGCAGCTTATGGTTAGCGGGCTACACAGATACGCAGTATTTT. Translation: CASSLWLAGYTDTQYF.